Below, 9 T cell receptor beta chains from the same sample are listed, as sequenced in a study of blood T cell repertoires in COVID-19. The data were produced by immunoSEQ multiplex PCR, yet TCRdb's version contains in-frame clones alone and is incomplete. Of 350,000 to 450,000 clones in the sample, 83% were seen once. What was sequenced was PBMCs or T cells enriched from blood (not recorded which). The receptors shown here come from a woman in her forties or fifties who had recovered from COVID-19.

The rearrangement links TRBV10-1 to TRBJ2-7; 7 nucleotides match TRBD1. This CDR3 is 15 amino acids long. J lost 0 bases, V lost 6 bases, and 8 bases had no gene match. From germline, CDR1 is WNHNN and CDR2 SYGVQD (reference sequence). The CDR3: CASRDRDRNSYEQYF. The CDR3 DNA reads TGCGCCAGCAGGGACCGGGACAGAAACTCCTACGAGCAGTACTTC.

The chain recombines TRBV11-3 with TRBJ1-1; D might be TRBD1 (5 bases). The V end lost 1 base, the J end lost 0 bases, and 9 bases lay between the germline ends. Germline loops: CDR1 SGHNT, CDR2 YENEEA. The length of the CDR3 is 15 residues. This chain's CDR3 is CASSLGDSLNTEAFF. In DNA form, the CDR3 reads TGTGCCAGCAGCTTAGGTGACAGCCTGAACACTGAAGCTTTCTTT. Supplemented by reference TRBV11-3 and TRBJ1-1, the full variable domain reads EAGVVQSPRYKIIEKKQPVAFWCNPISGHNTLYWYLQNLGQGPELLIRYENEEAVDDSQLPKDRFSAERLKGVDSTLKIQPAELGDSAVYLCASSLGDSLNTEAFFGQGTRLTVV.

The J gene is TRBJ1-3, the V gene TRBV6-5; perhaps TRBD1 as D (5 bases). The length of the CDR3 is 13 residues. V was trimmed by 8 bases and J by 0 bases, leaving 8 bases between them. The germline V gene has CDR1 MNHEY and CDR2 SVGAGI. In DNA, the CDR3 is TGTGCCAGCGGCGGGGGCTCTGGAAACACCATATATTTT. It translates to CASGGGSGNTIYF.

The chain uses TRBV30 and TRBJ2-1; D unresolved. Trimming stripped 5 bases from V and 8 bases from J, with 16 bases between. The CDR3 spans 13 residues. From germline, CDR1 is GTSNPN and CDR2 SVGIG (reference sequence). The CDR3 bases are TGTGCCTGGGCTAACGCAGGATACGATGAGCAGTTCTTC. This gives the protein CAWANAGYDEQFF. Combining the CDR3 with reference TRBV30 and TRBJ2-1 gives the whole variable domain SQTIHQWPATLVQPVGSPLSLECTVEGTSNPNLYWYRQAAGRGLQLLFYSVGIGQISSEVPQNLSASRPQDRQFILSSKKLLLSDSGFYLCAWANAGYDEQFFGPGTRLTVL.

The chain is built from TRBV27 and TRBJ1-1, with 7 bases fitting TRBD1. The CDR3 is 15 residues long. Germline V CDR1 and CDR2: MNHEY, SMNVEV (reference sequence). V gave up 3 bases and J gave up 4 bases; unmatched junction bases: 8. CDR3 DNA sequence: TGTGCCAGCAGTTTGGTGACAGGGTTGGGCACTGAAGCTTTCTTT. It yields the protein CASSLVTGLGTEAFF.

The CDR3 sequence is CASSWASHSNQPQHF. The CDR3 bases are TGTGCCAGCAGCTGGGCGAGCCATAGCAATCAGCCCCAGCATTTT. V gene TRBV7-2 combines with J gene TRBJ1-5; D remains ambiguous. V lost 4 bases to trimming and J lost 0 bases, with 10 bases between them. The CDR3 is 15 residues long. CDR1 and CDR2 (germline): SGHTA, FQGNSA.

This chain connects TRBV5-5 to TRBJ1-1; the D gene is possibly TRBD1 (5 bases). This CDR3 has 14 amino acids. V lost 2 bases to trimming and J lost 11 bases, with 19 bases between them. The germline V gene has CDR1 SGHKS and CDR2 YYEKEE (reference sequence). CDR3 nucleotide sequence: TGTGCCAGCAGCTTTAGGGACGGGGGGTCTGCGGCTTTCTTT. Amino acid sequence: CASSFRDGGSAAFF.

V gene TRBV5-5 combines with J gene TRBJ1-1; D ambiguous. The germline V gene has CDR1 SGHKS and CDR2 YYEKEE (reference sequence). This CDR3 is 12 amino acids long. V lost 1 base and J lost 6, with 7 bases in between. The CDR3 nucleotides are TGTGCCAGCAGCTTGCTGTCTCCTGAAGCTTTCTTT. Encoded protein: CASSLLSPEAFF.

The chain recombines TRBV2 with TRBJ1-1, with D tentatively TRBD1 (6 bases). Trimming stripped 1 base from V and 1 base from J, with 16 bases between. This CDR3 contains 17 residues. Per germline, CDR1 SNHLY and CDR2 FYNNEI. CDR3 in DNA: TGTGCCAGCAGTGAAGGGTTTCCGCGGACAGCGAACACTGAAGCTTTCTTT. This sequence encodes CASSEGFPRTANTEAFF. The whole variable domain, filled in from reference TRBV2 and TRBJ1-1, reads EPEVTQTPSHQVTQMGQEVILRCVPISNHLYFYWYRQILGQKVEFLVSFYNNEISEKSEIFDDQFSVERPDGSNFTLKIRSTKLEDSAMYFCASSEGFPRTANTEAFFGQGTRLTVV.